A selection of T cell receptor beta chains follows, all from one sample in a study of HIV-infected patients and healthy controls. TCRdb redid the calling of the 5' RACE reads with MiXCR, one entry per CDR3 protein. The sample records around 4,200 distinct CDR3 sequences, 28% being singletons. Sequences were derived from blood, sampled during antiretroviral therapy. All receptors come from an adult with HIV infection. CDR3s include the opening cysteine and the closing phenylalanine or tryptophan. D genes are given only for firm matches. The size field is filled for only some rows; it gives once, few, many or a size class.

cdr3_aa cdr3_nt j_call clone_size d_call v_call
CASSLRTLMNTEAFF TGTGCCAGCAGTCTACGGACACTCATGAACACTGAAGCTTTCTTT TRBJ1-1 - - TRBV6-1
CASRDRGRETQYF TGTGCCAGCAGGGACAGGGGCCGGGAGACCCAGTACTTC TRBJ2-5 medium-sized TRBD1 TRBV6-5